The 29 T cell receptor beta chains listed next were all sequenced from one sample in a study of blood T cell repertoires in COVID-19. Generated by immunoSEQ multiplex PCR, the TCRdb table keeps only in-frame clones and is missing some. The sample shows 95,000 to 150,000 clones, almost 90% of them seen only once. The sequenced sample consisted of peripheral blood. The receptors were sampled from a woman aged 55-75 years with COVID-19, enrolled during active disease.

The rearrangement uses TRBV5-8 and TRBJ1-5; no clear D. The CDR3 covers 15 residues. Germline CDR1 and CDR2: SGHTS and YDEGEE. The V end was cut by 3 bases, the J end by 2 bases, with 12 bases between. Written as DNA, the CDR3 is TGTGCCAGCAGCTCTCTGGGCCGTGGCAATCAGCCCCAGCATTTT. As protein: CASSSLGRGNQPQHF. The complete variable domain, with remaining parts taken from reference TRBV5-8 and TRBJ1-5, reads EAGVTQSPTHLIKTRGQQATLRCSPISGHTSVYWYQQALGLGLQFLLWYDEGEERNRGNFPPRFSGRQFPNYSSELNVNALELEDSALYLCASSSLGRGNQPQHFGDGTRLSIL.

The J gene is TRBJ2-3, the V gene TRBV6-6; D gene ambiguous. Per the germline V gene, CDR1 is MNHNY and CDR2 is SVGAGI (reference sequence). V lost 5 bases, J lost 3 bases, and 6 bases lay in between. CDR3 size: 12 residues. The CDR3 DNA is TGTGCCAGCAGTACCGGTACAGATACGCAGTATTTT. Protein sequence: CASSTGTDTQYF.

This sequence joins TRBV9 and TRBJ1-2; maybe TRBD1 (5 bases). The CDR3 covers 15 residues. Germline V gene data show CDR1 as SGDLS and CDR2 as YYNGEE. Between the trimmed V and J ends, which lost 2 bases and 2 bases, there was a span of 13 bases. The CDR3 region is CASSVNPDSNYGYTF. CDR3 DNA: TGTGCCAGCAGCGTGAACCCCGACAGCAACTATGGCTACACCTTC.

This rearrangement joins TRBV19 to TRBJ2-2; D is unresolved. The CDR3 sequence is 16 residues long. In germline, CDR1 is LNHDA, CDR2 SQIVND (reference sequence). Deletions cut 1 base from V and 4 bases from J, with 13 bases between. The DNA of the CDR3 is TGTGCCAGTAGTATAGCCCAGGATTTAGGCACCGGGGAGCTGTTTTTT. Protein product: CASSIAQDLGTGELFF. The full variable domain, with the rest looked up from reference TRBV19 and TRBJ2-2, is DGGITQSPKYLFRKEGQNVTLSCEQNLNHDAMYWYRQDPGQGLRLIYYSQIVNDFQKGDIAEGYSVSREKKESFPLTVTSAQKNPTAFYLCASSIAQDLGTGELFFGEGSRLTVL.

The rearrangement joins TRBV6-2 or TRBV6-3 to TRBJ1-6; D may be TRBD1 (5 bases). CDR1 is MNHEY, CDR2 SVGEGT, per germline. V was shortened by 2 bases and J by 7 bases, with 9 bases between the two germline ends. The CDR3 covers 14 residues. The CDR3 coding sequence is TGTGCCAGCAGTTACGGGGCCGTGAATTCACCCCTCCACTTT. Its translation: CASSYGAVNSPLHF.

The rearrangement uses TRBV7-7 and TRBJ2-2; TRBD1 matches 8 bases. CDR1 and CDR2 (germline): SSHAT, FNYEAQ (reference sequence). V gave up 5 bases and J gave up 0 bases; unmatched junction bases: 5. This CDR3 is built from 16 residues. CDR3 amino acids: CASSTPQGANTGELFF. As DNA, the CDR3 is TGTGCCAGCAGCACGCCACAGGGGGCGAACACCGGGGAGCTGTTTTTT.

The rearrangement joins TRBV7-3 to TRBJ2-4; tentative D call: TRBD1 (6 bases). The CDR3 is 15 amino acids. The V end lost 5 bases, the J end lost 6 bases, and 17 bases lay between the germline ends. CDR1 is SGHTA and CDR2 is FQGTGA in the germline V gene. CDR3 sequence: CASSPHRVGGNIQYF. The CDR3 bases are TGTGCCAGCAGCCCTCACAGGGTTGGGGGAAACATTCAGTACTTC.

On this clone: Other nucleotide sequences from this sample produce the same CDR3. The J gene is TRBJ1-3, the V gene TRBV9; 10 bases align to TRBD1. CDR3 length equals 16 residues. CDR1 is SGDLS and CDR2 is YYNGEE in the germline V gene. Trimming removed 0 bases from V and 1 base from J; junction bases left unmatched: 1. The CDR3 loop reads CASSVGQGASGNTIYF. For the CDR3, the DNA is TGTGCCAGCAGCGTAGGACAGGGGGCTTCTGGAAACACCATATATTTT.

This chain uses TRBV7-8 with TRBJ1-4, with D possibly TRBD1 on 6 matching bases. This CDR3 is 15 amino acids long. Germline assignment: CDR1 SGHVS and CDR2 FQNEAQ. V shed 7 bases and J shed 7 bases, with 19 bases lying between them. CDR3 coding DNA: TGTGCCAGCACCCAGCGAGAACAGGGAACTGAAAAACTGTTTTTT. Translation gives CASTQREQGTEKLFF.

The CDR3 DNA reads TGCAGCGTCATTACAGGGGACTATGGCTACACCTTC. Its protein product is CSVITGDYGYTF. The chain is built from TRBV29-1 and TRBJ1-2; 7 bases match TRBD1. V trimming: 6 bases; J trimming: 3 bases; junction bases outside the gene matches: 4. Germline CDR1 is SQVTM and CDR2 is ANQGSEA. The CDR3 loop spans 12 amino acids.

V usage is TRBV7-2 and J usage is TRBJ1-4; D is uncertain. V gave up 4 bases and J gave up 0 bases, with 12 bases separating them. The germline V gene encodes CDR1 SGHTA and CDR2 FQGNSA. The CDR3 has 16 amino acids. This CDR3 is CASSSNKVATNEKLFF. The CDR3, as DNA: TGTGCCAGCAGCTCCAATAAAGTAGCAACTAATGAAAAACTGTTTTTT.

Concerning this clone itself: Other DNA sequences in the sample encode the same CDR3. The chain joins TRBV30 to TRBJ1-5, with unresolved D. CDR1 and CDR2 (germline): GTSNPN, SVGIG (reference sequence). CDR3 size: 13 residues. V shed 0 bases and J shed 4 bases, with 7 bases lying between them. This CDR3 is CAWSVRGNQPQHF. CDR3 DNA sequence: TGTGCCTGGAGTGTACGGGGTAATCAGCCCCAGCATTTT.

Worth noting for this clone: This same CDR3 is encoded by further DNA sequences in the sample. The chain joins TRBV12-3 or TRBV12-4 to TRBJ2-7, with D tentatively TRBD1 (5 bases). The length of the CDR3 is 13 residues. V shed 1 base and J shed 4 bases, with 8 bases lying between them. Written as DNA, the CDR3 is TGTGCCAGCAGTTTAGGTACAGGTTACGAGCAGTACTTC. Residues: CASSLGTGYEQYF.

The chain carries TRBV9 and TRBJ2-2, with 13 nucleotides matching TRBD2. V lost 0 bases, J lost 6 bases, and 2 bases stayed unmatched. The CDR3 is 16 amino acids. Per germline, CDR1 SGDLS and CDR2 YYNGEE. This CDR3 reads CASSVGTSGGAGELFF. As DNA, the CDR3 is TGTGCCAGCAGCGTAGGAACTAGCGGGGGGGCCGGGGAGCTGTTTTTT.

The rearrangement links TRBV9 to TRBJ2-1, with TRBD1 matching 8 bases. With 3 bases clipped from V and 5 bases from J, the junction kept 7 bases outside the gene matches. This CDR3 is 15 amino acids long. CDR1 and CDR2 from the germline V gene are SGDLS and YYNGEE. The CDR3 region is CASSDRTGGNNEQFF. In DNA, the CDR3 is TGTGCCAGCAGCGACCGAACAGGGGGGAACAATGAGCAGTTCTTC.

This sequence joins TRBV3-1 (or the pseudogene TRBV3-2) and TRBJ1-2; TRBD1 is a possible D gene (6 bases). The CDR3 spans 13 residues. The germline V and J ends were trimmed by 2 bases and 8 bases, with 12 bases remaining between them. The germline V gene encodes CDR1 LGHDT and CDR2 YNNKEL (reference sequence). The CDR3 loop reads CASSQNRGGGYTF. In DNA form, the CDR3 reads TGTGCCAGCAGCCAAAACCGGGGGGGCGGCTACACCTTC.

The chain is built from TRBV5-1 and TRBJ2-5; D remains unclear. The germline CDR1 and CDR2 sequences are SGHRS and YFSETQ. The CDR3 extends over 13 amino acids. Trimming cost V 6 bases and J 3 bases, with 12 bases left between them. CDR3 sequence (DNA): TGCGCCAGCAACCCCCGGTCCGAAGAGACCCAGTACTTC. Residues: CASNPRSEETQYF.

The gene calls are TRBV4-2 and TRBJ1-1; D remains unclear. The CDR3 is made up of 17 amino acids. The germline V and J ends were trimmed by 2 bases and 0 bases, with 16 bases remaining between them. The germline V gene encodes CDR1 LGHNA and CDR2 YNFKEQ. CDR3 region: CASSQSIQASLNTEAFF. For the CDR3, the DNA is TGTGCCAGCAGCCAATCAATCCAGGCGTCGCTGAACACTGAAGCTTTCTTT.

A single count supports this clone. The DNA of the CDR3 is TGTGCCAGCAGCTTGGGGACAGCAAACACTGAAGCTTTCTTT. Residues: CASSLGTANTEAFF. This sequence joins TRBV7-9 and TRBJ1-1, with 7 bases that match TRBD1. The CDR3 sequence is 14 residues long. The germline CDR1 and CDR2 sequences are SEHNR and FQNEAQ (reference sequence). V shed 3 bases, J shed 2 bases, and the junction held 3 bases outside the gene matches.

The V gene is TRBV9, the J gene TRBJ1-1; 8 bases match TRBD1. The trim removed 3 bases at V and 4 bases at J, leaving 8 bases unmatched. The length of the CDR3 is 15 residues. Germline CDR1 is SGDLS and CDR2 is YYNGEE. Here the CDR3 reads CASSGTSGGGTEAFF. The CDR3 DNA is TGTGCCAGCAGCGGAACCTCAGGGGGCGGCACTGAAGCTTTCTTT.

In this sample, this clone turned up once. This sequence joins TRBV15 and TRBJ2-7; D may be TRBD1 (6 bases). CDR1 is LNHNV and CDR2 is YYDKDF in the germline V gene (reference sequence). V lost 3 bases to trimming and J lost 4 bases, with 19 bases between them. This CDR3 is 16 amino acids long. The CDR3 DNA is TGTGCCACCAGCAGGGATAAACAGGGCCTAGGGTACGAGCAGTACTTC. Translated: CATSRDKQGLGYEQYF.

Note on this clone: Relative to the germline gene, one junction end is altered; a read error may explain this. The rearrangement joins TRBV25-1 to TRBJ1-6; D ambiguous. Germline CDR1 MGHDK, CDR2 SYGVNS. This CDR3 has 12 residues. CDR3 in amino acids: CASSEYSSPLHF. The CDR3 bases are TGTGCCAGCAGTGAATATAGTTCACCCCTCCACTTT.

The rearrangement uses TRBV5-5 and TRBJ1-5; no firm D call. Germline CDR1 reads SGHKS; CDR2 reads YYEKEE (reference sequence). The V and J ends lost 0 bases and 3 bases respectively, with 4 bases between them. The CDR3 runs 13 residues. The CDR3 reads CASSLGPNQPQHF. As DNA, the CDR3 is TGTGCCAGCAGCTTGGGGCCCAATCAGCCCCAGCATTTT.

In this sample, this clone turned up once. The V and J genes are TRBV7-2 and TRBJ2-5; 10 nucleotides match TRBD2. The CDR3 sequence is 16 residues long. Germline V gene lookup returns CDR1 SGHTA and CDR2 FQGNSA. Losses at the gene ends were 3 bases for V and 4 bases for J; bases not matched to a gene: 8. CDR3 protein: CASSLRASGGGETQYF. CDR3 bases: TGTGCCAGCAGCTTGCGTGCTAGCGGGGGAGGAGAGACCCAGTACTTC.

V usage is TRBV29-1 and J usage is TRBJ2-3; no clear D gene. V dropped 0 bases and J dropped 6 bases, with 13 bases sitting between them. CDR1 and CDR2 from the germline V gene are SQVTM and ANQGSEA. The CDR3 contains 14 residues. The CDR3 reads CSVEDPLTMDTQYF. The CDR3 coding sequence is TGCAGCGTTGAAGATCCACTAACCATGGATACGCAGTATTTT.

The chain combines TRBV18 with TRBJ1-1; D not resolved. The CDR3 has 13 amino acids. V was pared by 3 bases and J by 3 bases, with 8 bases between. CDR1 is KGHSH and CDR2 is LQKENI in the germline V gene. CDR3 sequence: CASSPQFDTEAFF. For the CDR3, the DNA is TGTGCCAGCTCACCCCAATTTGACACTGAAGCTTTCTTT.

V and J are TRBV4-1 and TRBJ1-1; 9 bases map to TRBD1. CDR1 is MGHRA, CDR2 YSYEKL, per germline. V lost 4 bases and J lost 1; bases outside the gene matches: 1. The CDR3 is 14 residues long. Here the CDR3 reads CASSLGQGNTEAFF. The CDR3 DNA reads TGCGCCAGCAGCCTGGGACAGGGGAACACTGAAGCTTTCTTT.

The chain has TRBV9 and TRBJ1-5; no clear D gene. Trimming took 4 bases from V and 5 from J, leaving 10 bases between them. The germline V gene has CDR1 SGDLS and CDR2 YYNGEE. The CDR3 sequence is 13 residues long. The CDR3 spells CASSQDPDQPQHF. DNA of the CDR3: TGTGCCAGCAGCCAGGATCCGGATCAGCCCCAGCATTTT.

The chain carries TRBV7-2 and TRBJ2-5; D unclear. The CDR3 sequence is 13 residues long. Germline loops: CDR1 SGHTA, CDR2 FQGNSA. V lost 6 bases to trimming and J lost 2 bases, with 10 bases between them. CDR3 sequence: CASRSPGQETQYF. CDR3 in DNA: TGTGCCAGCAGATCCCCCGGGCAAGAGACCCAGTACTTC.